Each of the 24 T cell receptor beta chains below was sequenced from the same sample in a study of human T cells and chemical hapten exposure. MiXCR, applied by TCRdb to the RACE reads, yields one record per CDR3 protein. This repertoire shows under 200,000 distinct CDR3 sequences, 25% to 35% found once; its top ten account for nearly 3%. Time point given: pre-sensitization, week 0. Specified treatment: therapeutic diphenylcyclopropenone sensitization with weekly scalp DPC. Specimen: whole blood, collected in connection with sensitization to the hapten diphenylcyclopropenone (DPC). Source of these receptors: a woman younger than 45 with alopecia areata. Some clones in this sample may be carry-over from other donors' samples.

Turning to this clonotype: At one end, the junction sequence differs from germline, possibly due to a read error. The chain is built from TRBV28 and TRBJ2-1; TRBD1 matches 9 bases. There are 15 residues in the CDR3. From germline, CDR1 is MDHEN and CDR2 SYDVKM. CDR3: CASSTGGMSYNERFF. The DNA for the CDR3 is TGTGCCAGCAGTACAGGGGGCATGTCCTACAATGAGCGGTTCTTC.

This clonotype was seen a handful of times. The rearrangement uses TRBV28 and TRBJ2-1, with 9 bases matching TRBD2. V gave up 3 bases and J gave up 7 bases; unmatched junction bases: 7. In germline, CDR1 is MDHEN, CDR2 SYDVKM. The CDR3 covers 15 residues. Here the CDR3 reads CASSFSSGRLNEQFF. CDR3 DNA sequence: TGTGCCAGCAGTTTTTCAAGCGGGAGGTTGAATGAGCAGTTCTTC.

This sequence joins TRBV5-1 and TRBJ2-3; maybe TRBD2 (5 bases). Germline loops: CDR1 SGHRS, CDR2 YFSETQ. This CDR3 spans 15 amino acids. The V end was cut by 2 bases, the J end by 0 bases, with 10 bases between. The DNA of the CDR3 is TGCGCCAGCAGCTTAGAGGGTTCTAGCACAGATACGCAGTATTTT. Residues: CASSLEGSSTDTQYF.

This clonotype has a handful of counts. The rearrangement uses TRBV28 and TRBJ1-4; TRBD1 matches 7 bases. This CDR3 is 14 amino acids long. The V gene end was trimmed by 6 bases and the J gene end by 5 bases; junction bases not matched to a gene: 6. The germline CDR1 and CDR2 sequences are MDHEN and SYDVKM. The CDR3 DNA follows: TGTGCCAGCAGCGGGACAGCCGGGAATGAAAAACTGTTTTTT. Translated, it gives CASSGTAGNEKLFF.

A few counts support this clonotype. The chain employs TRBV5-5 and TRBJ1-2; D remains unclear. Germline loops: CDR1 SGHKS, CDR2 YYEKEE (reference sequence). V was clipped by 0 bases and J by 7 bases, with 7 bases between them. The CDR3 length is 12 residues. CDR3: CASSLASSGYTF. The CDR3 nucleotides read TGTGCCAGCAGCTTGGCCAGCTCTGGCTACACCTTC.

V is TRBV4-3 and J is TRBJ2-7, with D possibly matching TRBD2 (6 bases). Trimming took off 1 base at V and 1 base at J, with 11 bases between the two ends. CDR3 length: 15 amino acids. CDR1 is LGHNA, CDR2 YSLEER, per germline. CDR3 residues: CASSQGRGDSYEQYF. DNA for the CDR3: TGCGCCAGCAGCCAAGGACGCGGGGATTCCTACGAGCAGTACTTC.

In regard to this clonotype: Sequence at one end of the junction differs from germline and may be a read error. The CDR3 loop reads CASSSRGGRLDF. The CDR3 DNA sequence: TGTGCCAGCAGTTCCCGGGGCGGTCGGCTGGATTTT. The rearrangement links TRBV12-3 or TRBV12-4 to TRBJ1-5, with D possibly TRBD1 on 5 matching bases. This CDR3 has 12 residues.

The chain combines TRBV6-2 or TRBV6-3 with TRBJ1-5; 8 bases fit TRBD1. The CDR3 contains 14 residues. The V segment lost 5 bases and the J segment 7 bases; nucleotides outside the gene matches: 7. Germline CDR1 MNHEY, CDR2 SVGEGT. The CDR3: CASSIPGGQQPQHF. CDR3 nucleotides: TGTGCCAGCAGTATCCCAGGGGGCCAGCAGCCCCAGCATTTT.

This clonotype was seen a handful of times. The chain's CDR3 is CAISEVIGDTEAFF. The CDR3 nucleotides read TGTGCCATCAGTGAGGTGATCGGGGACACTGAAGCTTTCTTT. This sequence joins TRBV10-3 and TRBJ1-1, with unresolved D. V dropped 2 bases and J dropped 3 bases, with 10 bases sitting between them. This CDR3 spans 14 amino acids. CDR1 and CDR2 from the germline V gene are ENHRY and SYGVKD.

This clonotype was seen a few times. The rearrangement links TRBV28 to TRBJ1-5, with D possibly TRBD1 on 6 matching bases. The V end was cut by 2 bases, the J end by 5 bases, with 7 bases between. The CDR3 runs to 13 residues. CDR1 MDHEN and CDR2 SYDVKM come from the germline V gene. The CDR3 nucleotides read TGTGCCAGCAGTTTAGGGGGCCATCAGCCCCAGCATTTT. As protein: CASSLGGHQPQHF.

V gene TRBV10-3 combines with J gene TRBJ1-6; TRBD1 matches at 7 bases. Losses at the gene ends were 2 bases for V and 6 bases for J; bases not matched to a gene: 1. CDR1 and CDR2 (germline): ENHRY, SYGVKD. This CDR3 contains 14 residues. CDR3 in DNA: TGTGCCATCAGTGAGGGACAGGTTAATTCACCCCTCCACTTT. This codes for CAISEGQVNSPLHF.

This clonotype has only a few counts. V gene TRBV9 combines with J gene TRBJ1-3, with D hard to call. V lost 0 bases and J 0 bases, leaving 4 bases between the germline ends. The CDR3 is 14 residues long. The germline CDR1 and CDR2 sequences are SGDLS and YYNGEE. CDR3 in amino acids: CASSVGSSGNTIYF. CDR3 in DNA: TGTGCCAGCAGCGTAGGAAGCTCTGGAAACACCATATATTTT.

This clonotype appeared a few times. This CDR3 is CASRITGVPGEQYF. The CDR3 nucleotides read TGTGCCAGCAGGATTACAGGGGTTCCGGGGGAGCAGTACTTC. This chain joins TRBV6-1 and TRBJ2-7, with 7 bases identical to TRBD1. Germline values: CDR1 MNHNS, CDR2 SASEGT. There are 14 residues in the CDR3. With 6 bases clipped from V and 7 bases from J, the junction kept 12 bases outside the gene matches.

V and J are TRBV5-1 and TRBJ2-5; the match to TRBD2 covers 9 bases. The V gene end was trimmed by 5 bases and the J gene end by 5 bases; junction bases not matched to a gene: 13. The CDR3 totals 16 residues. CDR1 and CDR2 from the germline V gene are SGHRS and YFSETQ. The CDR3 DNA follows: TGCGCCAGCAGGATCCATAGCGGGGGAGCGTTTGAGACCCAGTACTTC. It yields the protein CASRIHSGGAFETQYF.

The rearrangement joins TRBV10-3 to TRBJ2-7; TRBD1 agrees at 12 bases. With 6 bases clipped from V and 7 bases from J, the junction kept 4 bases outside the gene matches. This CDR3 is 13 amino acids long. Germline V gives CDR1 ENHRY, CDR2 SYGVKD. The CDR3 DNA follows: TGTGCCATCAGGGGGACAGGGGGCGAGGAGCAGTACTTC. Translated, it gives CAIRGTGGEEQYF.

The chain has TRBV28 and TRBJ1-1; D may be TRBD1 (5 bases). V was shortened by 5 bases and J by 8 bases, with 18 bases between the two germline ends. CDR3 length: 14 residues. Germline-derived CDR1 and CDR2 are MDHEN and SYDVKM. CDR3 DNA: TGTGCCAGCAGTCCCCGGGACCCCATTAGCGAAGCTTTCTTT. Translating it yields CASSPRDPISEAFF.

Here the CDR3 reads CASSLNSRGGLEEQYF. The CDR3 nucleotides read TGTGCCAGCAGCTTAAACTCTCGCGGCGGGCTGGAAGAGCAGTACTTC. V is TRBV7-9 and J is TRBJ2-7; D might be TRBD2 (5 bases). Trimming shortened V by 2 bases and J by 7 bases, and 21 bases separated the two germline ends. This CDR3 spans 16 amino acids. Germline-derived CDR1 and CDR2 are SEHNR and FQNEAQ (reference sequence).

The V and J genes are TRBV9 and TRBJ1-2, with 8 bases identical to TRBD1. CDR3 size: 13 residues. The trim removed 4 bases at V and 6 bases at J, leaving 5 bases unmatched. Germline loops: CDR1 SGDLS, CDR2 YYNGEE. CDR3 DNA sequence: TGTGCCAGCAGCTCTTCAGGGGGCAATGGCTACACCTTC. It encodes CASSSSGGNGYTF.

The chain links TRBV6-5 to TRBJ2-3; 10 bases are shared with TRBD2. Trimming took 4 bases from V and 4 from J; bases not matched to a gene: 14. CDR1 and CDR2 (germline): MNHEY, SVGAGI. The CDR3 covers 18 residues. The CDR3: CASSLIGFTSGVPDTQYF. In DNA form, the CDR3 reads TGTGCCAGCAGTTTGATAGGGTTCACTAGCGGGGTTCCAGATACGCAGTATTTT.

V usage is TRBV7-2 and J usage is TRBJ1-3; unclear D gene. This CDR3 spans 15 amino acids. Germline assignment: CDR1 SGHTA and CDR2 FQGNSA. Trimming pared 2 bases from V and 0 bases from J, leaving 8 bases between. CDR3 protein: CASSLYPSSGNTIYF. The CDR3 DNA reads TGTGCCAGCAGCTTATACCCCAGCTCTGGAAACACCATATATTTT.

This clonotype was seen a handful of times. CDR3 DNA: TGCGCCAGCAGCTTCGGACAGGGGGCGGCTGAAGCTTTCTTT. Protein: CASSFGQGAAEAFF. V is TRBV5-1 and J is TRBJ1-1, with 11 positions matching TRBD1. Germline assignment: CDR1 SGHRS and CDR2 YFSETQ. CDR3 size: 14 residues. V lost 2 bases to trimming and J lost 6 bases; unmatched junction nucleotides: 3. The complete variable domain, with remaining parts taken from reference TRBV5-1 and TRBJ1-1, reads KAGVTQTPRYLIKTRGQQVTLSCSPISGHRSVSWYQQTPGQGLQFLFEYFSETQRNKGNFPGRFSGRQFSNSRSEMNVSTLELGDSALYLCASSFGQGAAEAFFGQGTRLTVV.

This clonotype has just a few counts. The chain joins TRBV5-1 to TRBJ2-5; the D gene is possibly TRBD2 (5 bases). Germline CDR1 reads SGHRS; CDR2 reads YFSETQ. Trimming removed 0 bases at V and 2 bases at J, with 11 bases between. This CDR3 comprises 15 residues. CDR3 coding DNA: TGCGCCAGCAGCTTGGAAGGGAGCGGTCAAGAGACCCAGTACTTC. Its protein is CASSLEGSGQETQYF.

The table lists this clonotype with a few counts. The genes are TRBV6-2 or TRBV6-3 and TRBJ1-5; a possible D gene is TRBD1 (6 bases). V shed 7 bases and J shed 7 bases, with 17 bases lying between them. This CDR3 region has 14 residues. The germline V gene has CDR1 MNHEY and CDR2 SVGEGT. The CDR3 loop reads CASIQSGVGQPQHF. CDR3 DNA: TGTGCCAGCATCCAATCAGGGGTGGGACAGCCCCAGCATTTT.

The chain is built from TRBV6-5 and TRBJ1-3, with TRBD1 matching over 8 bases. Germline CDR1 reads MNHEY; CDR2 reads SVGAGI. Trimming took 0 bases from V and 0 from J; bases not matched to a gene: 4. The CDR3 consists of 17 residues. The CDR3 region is CASSYSGQANSGNTIYF. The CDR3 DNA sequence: TGTGCCAGCAGTTACTCGGGACAGGCCAACTCTGGAAACACCATATATTTT.